The 19 T cell receptor beta chains below were found in one sample sequenced in a study of Graves' ophthalmopathy and Graves' hyperthyroidism. From RNA, the CDR3 regions of TCR beta chains were amplified and sequenced. RT-PCR was first run with HTBI primers, then multiplex PCR in a second round. TCRdb re-called the multiplex PCR reads with MiXCR, one entry per CDR3 protein. The sample has over a million distinct CDR3 sequences; about two fifths are singletons. Sequenced input: peripheral blood or thyroid tissue (not recorded which). The receptors derive from an adult man with Graves' hyperthyroidism.

J is TRBJ2-5 and V is TRBV7-6; the D gene is possibly TRBD2 (6 bases). V was pared by 1 base and J by 9 bases, with 18 bases between. Germline CDR1 SGHVS, CDR2 FNYEAQ. The CDR3 extends over 15 amino acids. CDR3 coding DNA: TGTGCCAGCAGCTTAGGTGGGGGGTCCCTTGAGGCCCAGTACTTC. Protein product: CASSLGGGSLEAQYF.

The chain recombines TRBV19 with TRBJ2-2; D unclear. The germline CDR1 and CDR2 sequences are LNHDA and SQIVND (reference sequence). The CDR3 has 13 amino acids. Trimming pared 3 bases from V and 4 bases from J, leaving 6 bases between. DNA for the CDR3: TGTGCCAGTAGTATGTCCAGCACCGGGGAGCTGTTTTTT. Translation: CASSMSSTGELFF.

In its sample, this clonotype was seen once. The chain has TRBV7-2 and TRBJ2-2; tentatively, D is TRBD2 (7 bases). CDR1 is SGHTA, CDR2 FQGNSA, per germline. Trimming took off 5 bases at V and 4 bases at J, with 14 bases between the two ends. The CDR3 has 15 amino acids. The CDR3 is CASSDSAGATGELFF. In nucleotides, the CDR3 is TGTGCCAGCAGCGATAGCGCGGGGGCCACCGGGGAGCTGTTTTTT. The variable domain in full, with the rest retrieved from reference TRBV7-2 and TRBJ2-2, is GAGVSQSPSNKVTEKGKDVELRCDPISGHTALYWYRQSLGQGLEFLIYFQGNSAPDKSGLPSDRFSAERTGGSVSTLTIQRTQQEDSAVYLCASSDSAGATGELFFGEGSRLTVL.

A word on this clonotype: Since a much larger clone is just one base distant, this may be a read error. The J gene is TRBJ2-2, the V gene TRBV25-1, with D possibly TRBD1 on 8 matching bases. The germline V gene encodes CDR1 MGHDK and CDR2 SYGVNS. CDR3 length: 14 amino acids. This chain's CDR3 is CASNGQGGTGELLF. CDR3 DNA: TGTGCCAGCAACGGACAGGGAGGGACCGGGGAGCTGCTTTTT.

In its sample, this clonotype was seen once. The chain is built from TRBV7-9 and TRBJ1-2; D not certain. Trimming cost V 7 bases and J 1 base, with 10 bases left between them. The CDR3 is 13 residues long. Germline V gene sequence: CDR1 SEHNR, CDR2 FQNEAQ (reference sequence). Written as DNA, the CDR3 is TGTGCCAGCATGGTTGAGGATAACTATGGCTACACCTTC. This translates into CASMVEDNYGYTF.

The gene calls are TRBV20-1 and TRBJ2-2, with a weak D call TRBD1 (7 bases). The CDR3 has 11 residues. V lost 6 bases and J lost 8, with 10 bases in between. Per germline, CDR1 DFQATT and CDR2 SNEGSKA (reference sequence). For the CDR3, the DNA is TGCAGTGCCAGGGGGGTAGGGGAGCTGTTTTTT. Translating gives CSARGVGELFF.

The J gene is TRBJ1-2, the V gene TRBV10-3, with a tentative D call TRBD1 (6 bases). The CDR3 has 16 residues. The germline V and J ends were trimmed by 10 bases and 4 bases, with 25 bases remaining between them. In germline, CDR1 is ENHRY, CDR2 SYGVKD. CDR3 loop: CATLDSHVEQGYGYTF. The CDR3 nucleotides are TGTGCCACCCTTGACAGCCACGTCGAACAGGGCTATGGCTACACCTTC.

This clonotype was counted at least ten times. This rearrangement joins TRBV20-1 to TRBJ2-7, with TRBD2 identical over 13 bases. The CDR3 loop spans 15 amino acids. The ends lost 6 bases at V and 4 bases at J; junction bases unmatched: 9. The V gene's germline CDR1 is DFQATT and CDR2 SNEGSKA (reference sequence). CDR3 in amino acids: CSAPPGLAGTYEQYF. The DNA for the CDR3 is TGCAGTGCACCGCCGGGACTAGCGGGAACTTACGAGCAGTACTTC.

The rearrangement links TRBV19 to TRBJ2-7, with TRBD2 identical over 8 bases. Germline V gene lookup returns CDR1 LNHDA and CDR2 SQIVND (reference sequence). The CDR3 is 14 residues long. V dropped 3 bases and J dropped 3; count of bases not matched to a gene: 4. CDR3 region: CASSIPGRGYEQYF. CDR3 DNA sequence: TGTGCCAGTAGTATCCCCGGGAGGGGCTACGAGCAGTACTTC.

This clonotype was seen many times. The J gene is TRBJ2-5, the V gene TRBV3-1, with D maybe TRBD2 (6 bases). V was clipped by 2 bases and J by 5 bases, with 15 bases between them. The CDR3 spans 15 residues. Germline-derived CDR1 and CDR2 are LGHDT and YNNKEL (reference sequence). The CDR3 is CASSQPGLGPETQYF. DNA of the CDR3: TGTGCCAGCAGCCAACCGGGACTGGGCCCCGAGACCCAGTACTTC.

This clonotype occurred many times. The chain recombines TRBV4-1 with TRBJ1-6; D is perhaps TRBD1 (5 bases). Germline V gene sequence: CDR1 MGHRA, CDR2 YSYEKL. Trimming took off 0 bases at V and 17 bases at J, with 17 bases between the two ends. CDR3 length: 14 residues. CDR3: CASSQDPGDGFFHF. DNA of the CDR3: TGCGCCAGCAGCCAAGATCCGGGGGACGGTTTTTTCCACTTT.

There are many counts of this clonotype. The gene calls are TRBV29-1 and TRBJ2-6; a weak D match, TRBD1 (6 bases). Germline V gives CDR1 SQVTM, CDR2 ANQGSEA. The CDR3 spans 17 residues. The germline V and J ends were trimmed by 6 bases and 0 bases, with 18 bases remaining between them. Here the CDR3 reads CSVIANGQNSGANVLTF. The CDR3 DNA follows: TGCAGCGTCATCGCCAATGGACAGAACTCTGGGGCCAACGTCCTGACTTTC.

This clonotype has ten or more counts. This chain links TRBV13 with TRBJ2-7; D call uncertain. The CDR3 has 14 amino acids. Germline CDR1 is PRHDT and CDR2 is FYEKMQ (reference sequence). Trimming stripped 0 bases from V and 6 bases from J, with 12 bases between. The CDR3, as DNA: TGTGCCAGCAGCTTAGGGGGCGTACTGGCCGAGCAGTACTTC. It specifies CASSLGGVLAEQYF.

This clonotype was detected ten times or more. The genes are TRBV29-1 and TRBJ1-2; D possibly corresponds to TRBD1 (5 bases). In germline, CDR1 is SQVTM, CDR2 ANQGSEA. This CDR3 contains 12 residues. V was clipped by 5 bases and J by 7 bases, with 14 bases between them. The CDR3 loop reads CSVLQAGGGYTF. The CDR3 nucleotides are TGCAGCGTTCTACAGGCCGGGGGTGGCTACACCTTC.

This clonotype was recorded a few times. The V gene is TRBV9, the J gene TRBJ1-1; 7 bases fit TRBD1. Looked up from germline, CDR1 is SGDLS and CDR2 is YYNGEE. The CDR3 runs to 17 residues. The V gene end was trimmed by 4 bases and the J gene end by 0 bases; junction bases not matched to a gene: 12. CDR3 amino acids: CASSTSTGIRLNTEAFF. For the CDR3, the DNA is TGTGCCAGCAGCACCTCGACAGGGATCCGATTGAACACTGAAGCTTTCTTT. The whole variable domain, filled in from reference TRBV9 and TRBJ1-1, reads DSGVTQTPKHLITATGQRVTLRCSPRSGDLSVYWYQQSLDQGLQFLIQYYNGEERAKGNILERFSAQQFPDLHSELNLSSLELGDSALYFCASSTSTGIRLNTEAFFGQGTRLTVV.

This clonotype has just one count. A much larger clone sits a single nucleotide away, making a read error possible. The CDR3 region is CSAPPSGPYEQYF. Here the CDR3 DNA reads TGCAGTGCTCCACCTAGCGGGCCCTACGAGCAGTACTTC. The chain employs TRBV20-1 and TRBJ2-7; 8 bases match TRBD2. V gave up 5 bases and J gave up 2 bases; unmatched junction bases: 5. The CDR3 runs to 13 residues. Per germline, CDR1 DFQATT and CDR2 SNEGSKA (reference sequence).

The sample holds many counts of this clonotype. The chain links TRBV11-2 to TRBJ1-6; D may be TRBD1 (6 bases). Germline V lookup: CDR1 SGHAT, CDR2 FQNNGV. There are 15 residues in the CDR3. The germline V and J ends were trimmed by 1 base and 11 bases, with 15 bases remaining between them. The CDR3 region is CASSLAQGVSPPLHF. Written as DNA, the CDR3 is TGTGCCAGCAGCTTAGCACAGGGTGTAAGTCCACCCCTCCACTTT.

This clonotype was detected ten times or more. V gene TRBV10-2 combines with J gene TRBJ1-2; no clear D gene. This CDR3 spans 13 amino acids. Germline V CDR1 and CDR2: WSHSY, SAAADI. V dropped 6 bases and J dropped 4 bases, with 12 bases sitting between them. The CDR3 is CASSNRVSYGYTF. In DNA, the CDR3 is TGCGCCAGCAGCAATAGGGTTTCCTATGGCTACACCTTC.

J is TRBJ2-5 and V is TRBV19, with D unresolved. The CDR3 contains 11 residues. CDR1 is LNHDA, CDR2 SQIVND, per germline (reference sequence). The chain's CDR3 is CTPRHQETQYF. The CDR3 DNA reads as TGTACCCCCCGTCACCAAGAGACCCAGTACTTC.